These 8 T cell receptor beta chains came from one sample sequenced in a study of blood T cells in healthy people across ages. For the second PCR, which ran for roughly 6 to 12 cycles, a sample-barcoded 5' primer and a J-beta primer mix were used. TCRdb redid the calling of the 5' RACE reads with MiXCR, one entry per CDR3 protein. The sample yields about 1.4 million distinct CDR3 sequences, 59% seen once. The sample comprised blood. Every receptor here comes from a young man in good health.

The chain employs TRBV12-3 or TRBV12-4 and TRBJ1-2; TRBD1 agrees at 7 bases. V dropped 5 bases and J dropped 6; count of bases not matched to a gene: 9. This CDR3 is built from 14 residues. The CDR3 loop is CASSPGGLRDGYTF. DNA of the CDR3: TGTGCCAGCAGTCCAGGGGGACTAAGAGATGGCTACACCTTC.

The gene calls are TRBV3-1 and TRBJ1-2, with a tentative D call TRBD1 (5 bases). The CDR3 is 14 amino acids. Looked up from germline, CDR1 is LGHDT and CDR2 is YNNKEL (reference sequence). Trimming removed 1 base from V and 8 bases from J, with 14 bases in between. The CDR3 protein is CASSQGRDQRGYTF. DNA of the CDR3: TGTGCCAGCAGCCAAGGGAGGGACCAACGGGGCTACACCTTC. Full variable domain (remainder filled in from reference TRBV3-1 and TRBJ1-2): DTAVSQTPKYLVTQMGNDKSIKCEQNLGHDTMYWYKQDSKKFLKIMFSYNNKELIINETVPNRFSPKSPDKAHLNLHINSLELGDSAVYFCASSQGRDQRGYTFGSGTRLTVV.

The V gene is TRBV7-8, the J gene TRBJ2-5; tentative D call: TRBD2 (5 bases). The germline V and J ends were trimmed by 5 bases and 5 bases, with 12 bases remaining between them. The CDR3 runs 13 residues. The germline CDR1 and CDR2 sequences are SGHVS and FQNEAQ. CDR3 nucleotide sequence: TGTGCCAGCAGCAAATCTAGCTTCGAGACCCAGTACTTC. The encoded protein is CASSKSSFETQYF.

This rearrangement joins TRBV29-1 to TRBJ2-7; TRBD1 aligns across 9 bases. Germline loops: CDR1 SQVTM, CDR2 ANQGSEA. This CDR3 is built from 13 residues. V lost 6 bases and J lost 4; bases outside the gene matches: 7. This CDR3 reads CSVPGTGIYEQYF. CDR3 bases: TGCAGCGTGCCCGGGACAGGGATTTACGAGCAGTACTTC.

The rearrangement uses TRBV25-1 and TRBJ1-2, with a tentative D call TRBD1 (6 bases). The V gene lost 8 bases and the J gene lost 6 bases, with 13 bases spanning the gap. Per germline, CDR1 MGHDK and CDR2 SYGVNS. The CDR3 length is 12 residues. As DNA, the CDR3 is TGTGCCAGCGAGGGGGATTTTCATGGCTACACCTTC. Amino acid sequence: CASEGDFHGYTF.

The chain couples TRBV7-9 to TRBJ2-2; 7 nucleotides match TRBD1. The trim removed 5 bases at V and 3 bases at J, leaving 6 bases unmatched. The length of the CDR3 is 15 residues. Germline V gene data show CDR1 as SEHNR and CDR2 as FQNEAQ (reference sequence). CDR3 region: CASSTRGIDTGELFF. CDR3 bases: TGTGCCAGCAGCACCAGGGGGATCGACACCGGGGAGCTGTTTTTT.

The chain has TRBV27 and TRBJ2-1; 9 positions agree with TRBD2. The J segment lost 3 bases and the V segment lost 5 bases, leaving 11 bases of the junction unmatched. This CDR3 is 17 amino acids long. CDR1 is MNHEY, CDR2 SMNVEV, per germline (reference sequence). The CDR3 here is CASSLAIAGAIYNEQFF. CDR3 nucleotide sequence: TGTGCCAGCAGTCTAGCTATAGCGGGGGCGATCTACAATGAGCAGTTCTTC.

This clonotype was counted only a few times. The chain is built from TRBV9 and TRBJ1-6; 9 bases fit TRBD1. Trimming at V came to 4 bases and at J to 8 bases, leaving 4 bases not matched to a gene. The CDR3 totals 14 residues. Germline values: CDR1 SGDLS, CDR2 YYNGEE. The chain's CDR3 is CASSHGQGHSPLHF. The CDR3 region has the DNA TGTGCCAGCAGCCATGGACAGGGGCATTCACCCCTCCACTTT. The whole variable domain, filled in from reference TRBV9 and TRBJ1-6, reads DSGVTQTPKHLITATGQRVTLRCSPRSGDLSVYWYQQSLDQGLQFLIQYYNGEERAKGNILERFSAQQFPDLHSELNLSSLELGDSALYFCASSHGQGHSPLHFGNGTRLTVT.